These 14 T cell receptor beta chains originate from one sample sequenced in a study of blood T cell repertoires in COVID-19. The data were produced by immunoSEQ multiplex PCR, yet TCRdb's version contains in-frame clones alone and is incomplete. The sample holds 180,000 or so clones, 86% seen once. The sequencing input was peripheral blood. The receptors shown here come from a woman in her sixties or seventies with COVID-19, enrolled during active disease.

Concerning this clone: The sample contains more than one DNA sequence encoding this CDR3. The chain has TRBV7-2 and TRBJ2-3; possibly TRBD2 for D (6 bases). The CDR3 consists of 15 residues. CDR1 is SGHTA and CDR2 is FQGNSA in the germline V gene. The V and J ends lost 0 bases and 0 bases respectively, with 7 bases between them. In DNA, the CDR3 is TGTGCCAGCAGCTTAGCGGGACTGAGCACAGATACGCAGTATTTT. It encodes CASSLAGLSTDTQYF.

V usage is TRBV30 and J usage is TRBJ2-7; D remains unclear. Per the germline V gene, CDR1 is GTSNPN and CDR2 is SVGIG (reference sequence). Trimming shortened V by 0 bases and J by 2 bases, and 5 bases separated the two germline ends. This CDR3 contains 12 residues. For the CDR3, the DNA is TGTGCCTGGAGTGTGCCGGCCTACGAGCAGTACTTC. Translated: CAWSVPAYEQYF.

The chain is built from TRBV19 and TRBJ1-1; D is possibly TRBD1 (5 bases). Between the trimmed V and J ends, which lost 6 bases and 1 base, there was a span of 9 bases. The germline V gene encodes CDR1 LNHDA and CDR2 SQIVND (reference sequence). This CDR3 region has 13 residues. The CDR3 protein is CASRSQGNTEAFF. The CDR3 DNA reads TGTGCCAGTAGGTCCCAGGGGAACACTGAAGCTTTCTTT.

This rearrangement joins TRBV24-1 to TRBJ2-1; 10 nucleotides match TRBD1. V lost 4 bases, J lost 3 bases, and 5 bases stayed unmatched. The length of the CDR3 is 16 residues. The germline CDR1 and CDR2 sequences are KGHDR and SFDVKD. CDR3 in DNA: TGTGCCACCAGTGACGTCGACAGGGGGCTCTACAATGAGCAGTTCTTC. It specifies CATSDVDRGLYNEQFF.

The V call is TRBV30, the J call TRBJ2-3, with 10 bases lining up with TRBD1. The V gene's germline CDR1 is GTSNPN and CDR2 SVGIG (reference sequence). Germline trimming cut 1 base from V and 3 bases from J; bases unmatched to any gene: 7. The CDR3 consists of 16 residues. The CDR3 bases are TGTGCCTGGAGTGCTCCGACAGGGGGCTCGACAGATACGCAGTATTTT. It translates to CAWSAPTGGSTDTQYF.

The V gene is TRBV6-2 or TRBV6-3, the J gene TRBJ1-2; 7 bases match TRBD1. The CDR3 loop spans 14 amino acids. Germline V gene sequence: CDR1 MNHEY, CDR2 SVGEGT. V gave up 3 bases and J gave up 1 base; unmatched junction bases: 2. CDR3 residues: CASSYTGVNYGYTF. CDR3 DNA: TGTGCCAGCAGTTATACAGGGGTTAACTATGGCTACACCTTC.

In this sample, this clone turned up a few times. The V and J genes are TRBV12-5 and TRBJ1-5; 8 positions match TRBD1. V was clipped by 3 bases and J by 0 bases; unmatched bases: 4. CDR1 is LGHNT and CDR2 is FRNRAP in the germline V gene. The length of the CDR3 is 16 residues. The CDR3 loop is CASGLGQGFSNQPQHF. The CDR3, as DNA: TGTGCTAGTGGTTTAGGACAGGGCTTTAGCAATCAGCCCCAGCATTTT.

The count of this clone is one. The chain couples TRBV19 to TRBJ1-1; perhaps TRBD1 as D (6 bases). Looked up from germline, CDR1 is LNHDA and CDR2 is SQIVND (reference sequence). Trimming left V 8 bases short and J 6 bases short, with 22 bases between. This CDR3 region has 15 residues. CDR3 sequence reads: CASYRQETGRAEAFF. Written as DNA, the CDR3 is TGTGCCAGTTACCGACAAGAAACAGGGAGGGCTGAAGCTTTCTTT.

This chain's CDR3 is CASSIRGTSGSSAYEQYF. CDR3 sequence (DNA): TGTGCCAGTAGTATTAGGGGGACTAGCGGGAGTTCCGCGTACGAGCAGTACTTC. This chain uses TRBV19 with TRBJ2-7, with TRBD2 identical over 14 bases. The CDR3 totals 18 residues. CDR1 and CDR2 from the germline V gene are LNHDA and SQIVND (reference sequence). Germline trimming cut 3 bases from V and 4 bases from J; bases unmatched to any gene: 11.

The chain couples TRBV21-1 to TRBJ2-1; TRBD2 was called by the table and not checked on the DNA. TRBV21-1 is a recognized pseudogene. The CDR3 runs 16 residues. In DNA, the CDR3 is TGTGCCAGCAGCAAACTATTGGGACTAGTCAACAATGAGCAGTTCTTC. Amino acids: CASSKLLGLVNNEQFF.

As regards this clone: Other DNA sequences in this specimen translate into the identical CDR3. V usage is TRBV9 and J usage is TRBJ1-3, with D unclear. The CDR3 has 14 amino acids. Between the trimmed V and J ends, which lost 0 bases and 3 bases, there was a span of 7 bases. Germline assignment: CDR1 SGDLS and CDR2 YYNGEE. CDR3 amino acids: CASSVAQVGNTIYF. The CDR3 bases are TGTGCCAGCAGCGTAGCTCAGGTTGGAAACACCATATATTTT.

The chain links TRBV7-9 to TRBJ1-2; 7 bases line up with TRBD1. The CDR3 has 15 residues. From germline, CDR1 is SEHNR and CDR2 FQNEAQ (reference sequence). V lost 2 bases to trimming and J lost 3 bases; unmatched junction nucleotides: 6. The CDR3 bases are TGTGCCAGCAGCTTACAGGGGGTTATTGACTATGGCTACACCTTC. It encodes CASSLQGVIDYGYTF.

The chain joins TRBV12-3 or TRBV12-4 to TRBJ2-4; D not certain. V was shortened by 7 bases and J by 9 bases, with 13 bases between the two germline ends. CDR3 length equals 12 residues. In DNA, the CDR3 is TGTGCCAGCACCCAAACACCGGGCATTCAGTACTTC. Its translation: CASTQTPGIQYF.

This chain joins TRBV5-1 and TRBJ1-1; perhaps TRBD1 as D (6 bases). The CDR3 extends over 11 amino acids. Germline assignment: CDR1 SGHRS and CDR2 YFSETQ. Deletions cut 5 bases from V and 6 bases from J, with 8 bases between. For the CDR3, the DNA is TGCGCCAGCAGTAAGGGGGCTGAAGCTTTCTTT. Its translation is CASSKGAEAFF.